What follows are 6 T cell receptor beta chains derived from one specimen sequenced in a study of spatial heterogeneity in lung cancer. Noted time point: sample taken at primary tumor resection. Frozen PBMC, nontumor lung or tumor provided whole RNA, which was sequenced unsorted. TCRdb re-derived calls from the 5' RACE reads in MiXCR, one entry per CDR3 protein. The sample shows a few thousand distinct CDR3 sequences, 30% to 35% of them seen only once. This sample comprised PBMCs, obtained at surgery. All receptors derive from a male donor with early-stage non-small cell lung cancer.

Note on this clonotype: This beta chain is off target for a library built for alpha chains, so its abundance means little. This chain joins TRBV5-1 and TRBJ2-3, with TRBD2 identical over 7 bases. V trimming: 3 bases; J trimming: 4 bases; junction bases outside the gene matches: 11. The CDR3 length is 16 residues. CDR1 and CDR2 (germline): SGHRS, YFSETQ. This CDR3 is CASSSGLGASSDTQYF. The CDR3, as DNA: TGCGCCAGCAGCTCTGGACTAGGAGCTTCATCAGATACGCAGTATTTT.

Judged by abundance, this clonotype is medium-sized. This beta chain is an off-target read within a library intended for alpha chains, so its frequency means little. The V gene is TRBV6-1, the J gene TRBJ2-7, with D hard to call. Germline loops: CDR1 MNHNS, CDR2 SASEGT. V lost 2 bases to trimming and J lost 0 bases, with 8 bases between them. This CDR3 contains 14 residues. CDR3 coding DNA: TGTGCCAGCAGTGAAATGGGCGTCTCCTACGAGCAGTACTTC. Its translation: CASSEMGVSYEQYF.

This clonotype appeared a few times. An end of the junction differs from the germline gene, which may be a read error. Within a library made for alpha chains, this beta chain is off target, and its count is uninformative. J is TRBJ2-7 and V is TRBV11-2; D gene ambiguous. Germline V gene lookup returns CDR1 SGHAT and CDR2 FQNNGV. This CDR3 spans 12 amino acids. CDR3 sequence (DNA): TGTGCCAGCAGCAGGACCTCCAACGAGCAGTACTTC. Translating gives CASSRTSNEQYF.

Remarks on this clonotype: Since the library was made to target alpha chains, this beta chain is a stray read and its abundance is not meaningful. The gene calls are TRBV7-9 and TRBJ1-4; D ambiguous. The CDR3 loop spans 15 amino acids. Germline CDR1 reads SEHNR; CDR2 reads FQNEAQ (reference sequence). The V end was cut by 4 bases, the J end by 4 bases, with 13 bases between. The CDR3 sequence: CASSSASVDNEKLFF. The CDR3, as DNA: TGTGCCAGCAGCTCCGCGTCGGTGGATAATGAAAAACTGTTTTTT.

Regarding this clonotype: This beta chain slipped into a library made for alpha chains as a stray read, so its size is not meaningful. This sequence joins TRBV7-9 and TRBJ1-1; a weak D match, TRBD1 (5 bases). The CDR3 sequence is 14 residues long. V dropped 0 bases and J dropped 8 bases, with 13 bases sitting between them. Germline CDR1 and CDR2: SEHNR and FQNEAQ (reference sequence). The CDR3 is CASSLALGQNEAFF. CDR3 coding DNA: TGTGCCAGCAGCTTAGCGCTGGGGCAGAACGAAGCTTTCTTT.

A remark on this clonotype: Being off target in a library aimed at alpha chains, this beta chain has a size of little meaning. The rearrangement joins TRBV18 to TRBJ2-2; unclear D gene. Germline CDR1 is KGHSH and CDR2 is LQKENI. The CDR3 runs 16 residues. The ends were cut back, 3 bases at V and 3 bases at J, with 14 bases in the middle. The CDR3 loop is CASSPPHARDTGELFF. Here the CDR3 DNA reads TGTGCCAGCTCACCCCCTCACGCTAGGGACACCGGGGAGCTGTTTTTT.